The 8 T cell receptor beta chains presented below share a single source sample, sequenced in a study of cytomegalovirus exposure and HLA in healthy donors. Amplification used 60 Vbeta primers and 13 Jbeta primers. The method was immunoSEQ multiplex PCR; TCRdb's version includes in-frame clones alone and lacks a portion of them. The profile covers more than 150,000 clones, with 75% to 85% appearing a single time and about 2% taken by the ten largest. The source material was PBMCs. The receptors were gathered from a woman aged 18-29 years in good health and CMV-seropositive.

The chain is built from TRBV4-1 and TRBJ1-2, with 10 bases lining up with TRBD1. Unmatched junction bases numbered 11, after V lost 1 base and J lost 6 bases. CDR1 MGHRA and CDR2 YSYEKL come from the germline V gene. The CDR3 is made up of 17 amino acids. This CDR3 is CASSQGARQGAGHGYTF. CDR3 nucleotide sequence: TGCGCCAGCAGCCAAGGGGCTCGACAGGGGGCGGGTCATGGCTACACCTTC.

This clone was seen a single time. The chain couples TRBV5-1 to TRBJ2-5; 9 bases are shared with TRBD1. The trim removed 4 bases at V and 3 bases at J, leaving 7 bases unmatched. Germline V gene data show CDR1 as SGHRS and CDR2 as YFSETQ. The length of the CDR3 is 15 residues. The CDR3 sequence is CASSPWGQGEETQYF. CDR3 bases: TGCGCCAGCAGCCCCTGGGGACAGGGAGAAGAGACCCAGTACTTC.

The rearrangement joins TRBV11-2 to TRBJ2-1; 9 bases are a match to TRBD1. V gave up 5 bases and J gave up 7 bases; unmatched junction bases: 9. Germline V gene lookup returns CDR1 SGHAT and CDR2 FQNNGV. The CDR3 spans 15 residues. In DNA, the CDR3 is TGTGCCAGCAGCATAGCCGGGACAGGGTTGAATGAGCAGTTCTTC. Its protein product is CASSIAGTGLNEQFF.

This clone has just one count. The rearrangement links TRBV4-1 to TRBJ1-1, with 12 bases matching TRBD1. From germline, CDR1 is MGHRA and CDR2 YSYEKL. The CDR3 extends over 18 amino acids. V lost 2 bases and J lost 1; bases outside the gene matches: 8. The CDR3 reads CASSQPGQGAGRNTEAFF. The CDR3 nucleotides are TGCGCCAGCAGCCAACCGGGACAGGGGGCGGGTAGGAACACTGAAGCTTTCTTT.

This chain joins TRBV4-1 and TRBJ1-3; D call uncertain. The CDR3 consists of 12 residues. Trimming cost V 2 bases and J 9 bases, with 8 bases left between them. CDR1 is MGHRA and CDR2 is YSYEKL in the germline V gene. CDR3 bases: TGCGCCAGCAGCCAACTAAGAAGCACCATATATTTT. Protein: CASSQLRSTIYF.

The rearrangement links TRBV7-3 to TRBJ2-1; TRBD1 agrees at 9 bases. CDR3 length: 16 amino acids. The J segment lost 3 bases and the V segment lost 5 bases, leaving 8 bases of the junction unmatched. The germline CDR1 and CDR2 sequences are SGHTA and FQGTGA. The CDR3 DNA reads TGTGCCAGCAGCGACCCAGGGACAGGGAACTACAATGAGCAGTTCTTC. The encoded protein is CASSDPGTGNYNEQFF.

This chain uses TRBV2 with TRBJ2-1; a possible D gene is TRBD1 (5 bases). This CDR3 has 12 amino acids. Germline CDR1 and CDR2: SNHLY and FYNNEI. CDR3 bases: TGTTCATCAGGGTTGATGGCCAATGAGCAGTTCTTC. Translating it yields CSSGLMANEQFF.

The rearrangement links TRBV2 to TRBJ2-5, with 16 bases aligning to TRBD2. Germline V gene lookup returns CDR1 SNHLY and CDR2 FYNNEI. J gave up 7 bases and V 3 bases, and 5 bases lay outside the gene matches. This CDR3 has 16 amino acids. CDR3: CASSEGLAGGEGTQYF. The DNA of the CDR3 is TGTGCCAGCAGTGAGGGACTAGCGGGGGGGGAGGGGACCCAGTACTTC.